This T cell receptor (beta chain) came from a study of cytomegalovirus exposure and HLA in healthy donors. The study ran its PCR with 60 Vbeta and 13 Jbeta primers. The repertoire was sequenced with immunoSEQ multiplex PCR; TCRdb's copy has only in-frame clones and lacks some. This table holds around 150,000 clones, roughly 80% found once. Input material: PBMCs. These receptors all stem from a man aged 50 or older in good health and CMV-seropositive.

The chain employs TRBV9 and TRBJ2-3, with 7 bases identical to TRBD2. Looked up from germline, CDR1 is SGDLS and CDR2 is YYNGEE. V gave up 6 bases and J gave up 0 bases; unmatched junction bases: 7. The CDR3 spans 15 residues. CDR3 sequence (DNA): TGTGCCAGCAACAGAGCGGGGTGGAGCACAGATACGCAGTATTTT. Its protein is CASNRAGWSTDTQYF.